The rows below give T cell receptor beta chains drawn from one sample of a study of blood T cell repertoires in COVID-19. Data came from immunoSEQ multiplex PCR; TCRdb stores just in-frame clones and leaves some out. The sample includes around 120,000 clones, approximately 82% of them seen just once. Sample: peripheral blood. The receptors stem from a man aged 25-40 years with acute or convalescent COVID-19. Each CDR3 is given with its conserved first and last residue. The D gene is left open where the match is weak. Size tells how often a clone was seen (once, few, many) or the class of an expanded clone, and some rows leave it out.

j_gene: TRBJ1-2
len: 14
d_gene: TRBD1
v_gene: TRBV9
abundance: -
CDR3aa: CASSVVDRGYGYTF
CDR3nt: TGTGCCAGCAGCGTAGTTGACAGGGGCTATGGCTACACCTTC

j_gene: TRBJ2-1
len: 15
d_gene: TRBD2
v_gene: TRBV7-2
abundance: -
CDR3aa: CASSYHSGGANEQFF
CDR3nt: TGTGCCAGCAGCTACCATAGCGGGGGGGCGAATGAGCAGTTCTTC

j_gene: TRBJ2-5
len: 14
d_gene: TRBD2
v_gene: TRBV4-2
abundance: -
CDR3aa: CASSQDHGEGTQYF
CDR3nt: TGTGCCAGCAGCCAAGATCATGGGGAGGGGACCCAGTACTTC

j_gene: TRBJ2-5
len: 15
d_gene: -
v_gene: TRBV4-1
abundance: -
CDR3aa: CASSQTAGAVETQYF
CDR3nt: TGCGCCAGCAGCCAGACCGCCGGAGCGGTGGAGACCCAGTACTTC

j_gene: TRBJ2-7
len: 17
d_gene: TRBD1
v_gene: TRBV4-2
abundance: once
CDR3aa: CASSQDSRTGATYEQYF
CDR3nt: TGTGCCAGCAGCCAAGATAGTCGGACAGGCGCCACCTACGAGCAGTACTTC

j_gene: TRBJ2-2
len: 21
d_gene: TRBD2
v_gene: TRBV6-2/TRBV6-3
abundance: -
CDR3aa: CASRPWRGLEREGPNTGELFF
CDR3nt: TGTGCCAGCAGGCCTTGGAGGGGGCTCGAGCGGGAGGGCCCGAACACCGGGGAGCTGTTTTTT

j_gene: TRBJ2-5
len: 15
d_gene: -
v_gene: TRBV30
abundance: -
CDR3aa: CAWSVSGGSQETQYF
CDR3nt: TGTGCCTGGAGTGTATCGGGTGGCAGCCAAGAGACCCAGTACTTC

j_gene: TRBJ1-1
len: 14
d_gene: TRBD1
v_gene: TRBV18
abundance: -
CDR3aa: CASSEGQGHTEAFF
CDR3nt: TGTGCCAGCTCAGAGGGACAGGGGCACACTGAAGCTTTCTTT

j_gene: TRBJ1-2
len: 15
d_gene: TRBD1
v_gene: TRBV5-6
abundance: -
CDR3aa: CASSPDLDRADGYTF
CDR3nt: TGTGCCAGCAGCCCGGATCTGGACAGGGCTGATGGCTACACCTTC

j_gene: TRBJ1-2
len: 13
d_gene: -
v_gene: TRBV27
abundance: -
CDR3aa: CASSNPQGSGYTF
CDR3nt: TGTGCCAGCAGTAATCCTCAGGGAAGTGGCTACACCTTC

j_gene: TRBJ1-4
len: 17
d_gene: -
v_gene: TRBV5-1
abundance: -
CDR3aa: CASSFIGGAGQGRKLFF
CDR3nt: TGCGCCAGCAGCTTCATTGGGGGGGCCGGCCAGGGCAGAAAACTGTTTTTT

j_gene: TRBJ1-5
len: 14
d_gene: -
v_gene: TRBV2
abundance: -
CDR3aa: CASSRGESNQPQHF
CDR3nt: TGTGCCAGCAGTCGGGGAGAGAGCAATCAGCCCCAGCATTTT

j_gene: TRBJ1-2
len: 17
d_gene: TRBD1
v_gene: TRBV19
abundance: -
CDR3aa: CASSSRQGTNLNYGYTF
CDR3nt: TGTGCCAGTAGTAGCCGACAGGGGACGAACCTTAACTATGGCTACACCTTC

j_gene: TRBJ2-2
len: 15
d_gene: -
v_gene: TRBV7-2
abundance: -
CDR3aa: CASSFGGMGTGELFF
CDR3nt: TGTGCCAGCAGCTTCGGCGGGATGGGGACCGGGGAGCTGTTTTTT

j_gene: TRBJ2-7
len: 16
d_gene: TRBD1
v_gene: TRBV13
abundance: -
CDR3aa: CASSLGGTEVSHEQYF
CDR3nt: TGTGCCAGCAGCTTAGGGGGGACAGAGGTCTCCCACGAGCAGTACTTC

j_gene: TRBJ2-5
len: 17
d_gene: TRBD1
v_gene: TRBV10-3
abundance: -
CDR3aa: CAISGVRDDRGPETQYF
CDR3nt: TGTGCCATCAGTGGCGTCAGGGACGACAGGGGTCCAGAGACCCAGTACTTC

j_gene: TRBJ2-3
len: 16
d_gene: TRBD2
v_gene: TRBV5-1
abundance: -
CDR3aa: CASSLAGLAGRDTQYF
CDR3nt: TGCGCCAGCAGCCTCGCGGGACTAGCGGGAAGGGATACGCAGTATTTT

j_gene: TRBJ2-2
len: 12
d_gene: -
v_gene: TRBV9
abundance: -
CDR3aa: CASSLYYGELFF
CDR3nt: TGTGCCAGCAGCCTATACTACGGGGAGCTGTTTTTT

j_gene: TRBJ2-7
len: 14
d_gene: TRBD1
v_gene: TRBV9
abundance: -
CDR3aa: CASSVQGDSYEQYF
CDR3nt: TGTGCCAGCAGCGTCCAGGGGGACTCCTACGAGCAGTACTTC

j_gene: TRBJ1-5
len: 14
d_gene: TRBD1
v_gene: TRBV9
abundance: -
CDR3aa: CASSATGGGQPQHF
CDR3nt: TGTGCCAGCAGCGCGACAGGGGGCGGGCAGCCCCAGCATTTT

j_gene: TRBJ1-4
len: 14
d_gene: TRBD1
v_gene: TRBV9
abundance: -
CDR3aa: CASSGDSANEKLFF
CDR3nt: TGTGCCAGCAGCGGGGACAGCGCCAATGAAAAACTGTTTTTT

j_gene: TRBJ1-6
len: 15
d_gene: TRBD1
v_gene: TRBV5-4
abundance: -
CDR3aa: CASSLDRTGRSPLHF
CDR3nt: TGTGCCAGCAGCTTGGATCGGACAGGGCGTTCACCCCTCCACTTT

j_gene: TRBJ2-2
len: 14
d_gene: TRBD1
v_gene: TRBV19
abundance: -
CDR3aa: CASIDRGNTGELFF
CDR3nt: TGTGCCAGTATTGACAGGGGGAACACCGGGGAGCTGTTTTTT

j_gene: TRBJ1-1
len: 13
d_gene: -
v_gene: TRBV9
abundance: once
CDR3aa: CASSVDTDTEAFF
CDR3nt: TGTGCCAGCAGCGTGGACACGGACACTGAAGCTTTCTTT

j_gene: TRBJ2-3
len: 19
d_gene: TRBD2
v_gene: TRBV7-8
abundance: -
CDR3aa: CASSLRLAGGHQGTDTQYF
CDR3nt: TGTGCCAGCAGCTTGCGACTAGCGGGAGGACATCAGGGGACAGATACGCAGTATTTT

j_gene: TRBJ1-6
len: 15
d_gene: TRBD1
v_gene: TRBV7-9
abundance: -
CDR3aa: CASSLGRGQRSPLHF
CDR3nt: TGTGCCAGCAGCTTAGGCAGGGGGCAAAGATCACCCCTCCACTTT

j_gene: TRBJ1-1
len: 16
d_gene: TRBD1
v_gene: TRBV3-1/TRBV3-2
abundance: -
CDR3aa: CASSQDLRAGGTEAFF
CDR3nt: TGTGCCAGCAGCCAAGACCTCCGGGCAGGGGGGACTGAAGCTTTCTTT

j_gene: TRBJ2-3
len: 14
d_gene: TRBD2
v_gene: TRBV6-6
abundance: -
CDR3aa: CASRKAGGLDTQYF
CDR3nt: TGTGCCAGCAGAAAAGCGGGAGGGTTAGATACGCAGTATTTT

j_gene: TRBJ1-1
len: 16
d_gene: -
v_gene: TRBV7-9
abundance: -
CDR3aa: CASSPGGGGGNTEAFF
CDR3nt: TGTGCCAGCAGCCCCGGCGGGGGAGGGGGGAACACTGAAGCTTTCTTT

j_gene: TRBJ2-2
len: 16
d_gene: -
v_gene: TRBV4-3
abundance: -
CDR3aa: CASSQTSGPSTGELFF
CDR3nt: TGCGCCAGCAGCCAAACCTCAGGGCCCTCCACCGGGGAGCTGTTTTTT

j_gene: TRBJ1-1
len: 15
d_gene: -
v_gene: TRBV18
abundance: -
CDR3aa: CASSPRDTKNTEAFF
CDR3nt: TGTGCCAGCTCACCACGGGACACCAAGAACACTGAAGCTTTCTTT

j_gene: TRBJ1-2
len: 14
d_gene: -
v_gene: TRBV25-1
abundance: -
CDR3aa: CASSGRDPNYGYTF
CDR3nt: TGTGCCAGCAGTGGGAGGGATCCTAACTATGGCTACACCTTC

j_gene: TRBJ2-7
len: 13
d_gene: -
v_gene: TRBV12-3/TRBV12-4
abundance: -
CDR3aa: CASSLDSPTEQYF
CDR3nt: TGTGCCAGCAGTTTGGACAGTCCCACCGAGCAGTACTTC

j_gene: TRBJ1-5
len: 16
d_gene: TRBD1
v_gene: TRBV7-9
abundance: -
CDR3aa: CASSLGQVDSNQPQHF
CDR3nt: TGTGCCAGCAGCTTGGGACAGGTTGATAGCAATCAGCCCCAGCATTTT

j_gene: TRBJ2-3
len: 13
d_gene: -
v_gene: TRBV27
abundance: -
CDR3aa: CASSLERADTQYF
CDR3nt: TGTGCCAGCAGTTTGGAGAGGGCAGATACGCAGTATTTT

j_gene: TRBJ2-7
len: 14
d_gene: -
v_gene: TRBV30
abundance: -
CDR3aa: CAWSRGGASHEQYF
CDR3nt: TGTGCCTGGAGTCGCGGGGGCGCTTCCCACGAGCAGTACTTC

j_gene: TRBJ1-1
len: 15
d_gene: TRBD1
v_gene: TRBV6-5
abundance: once
CDR3aa: CASRTTGQGGTEAFF
CDR3nt: TGTGCCAGCAGAACCACGGGACAGGGGGGCACTGAAGCTTTCTTT

j_gene: TRBJ2-3
len: 13
d_gene: -
v_gene: TRBV5-1
abundance: -
CDR3aa: CASRAQVADTQYF
CDR3nt: TGCGCCAGCAGGGCTCAGGTGGCAGATACGCAGTATTTT

j_gene: TRBJ1-3
len: 14
d_gene: TRBD1
v_gene: TRBV6-4
abundance: -
CDR3aa: CASSVQGGGNTIYF
CDR3nt: TGTGCCAGCAGTGTGCAGGGGGGCGGAAACACCATATATTTT

j_gene: TRBJ1-2
len: 13
d_gene: -
v_gene: TRBV7-3
abundance: -
CDR3aa: CASSLDVRSGYTF
CDR3nt: TGTGCCAGCAGCTTAGATGTGAGGAGTGGCTACACCTTC

j_gene: TRBJ2-4
len: 14
d_gene: -
v_gene: TRBV13
abundance: -
CDR3aa: CASSTRIPGYIQYF
CDR3nt: TGTGCCAGCAGCACGAGGATCCCCGGGTACATTCAGTACTTC